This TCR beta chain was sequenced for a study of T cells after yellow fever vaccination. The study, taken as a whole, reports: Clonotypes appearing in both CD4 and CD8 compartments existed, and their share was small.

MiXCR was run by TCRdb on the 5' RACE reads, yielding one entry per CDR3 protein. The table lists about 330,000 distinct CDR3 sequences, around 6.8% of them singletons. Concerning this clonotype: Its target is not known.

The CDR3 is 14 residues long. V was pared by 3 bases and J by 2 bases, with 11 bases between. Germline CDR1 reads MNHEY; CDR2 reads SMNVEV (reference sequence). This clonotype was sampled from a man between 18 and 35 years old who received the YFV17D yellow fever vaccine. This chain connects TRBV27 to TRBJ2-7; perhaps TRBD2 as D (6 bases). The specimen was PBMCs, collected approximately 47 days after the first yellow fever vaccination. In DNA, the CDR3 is TGTGCCAGCAGTTTGGGGGGTCGGGCCTACGAGCAGTACTTC. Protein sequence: CASSLGGRAYEQYF.